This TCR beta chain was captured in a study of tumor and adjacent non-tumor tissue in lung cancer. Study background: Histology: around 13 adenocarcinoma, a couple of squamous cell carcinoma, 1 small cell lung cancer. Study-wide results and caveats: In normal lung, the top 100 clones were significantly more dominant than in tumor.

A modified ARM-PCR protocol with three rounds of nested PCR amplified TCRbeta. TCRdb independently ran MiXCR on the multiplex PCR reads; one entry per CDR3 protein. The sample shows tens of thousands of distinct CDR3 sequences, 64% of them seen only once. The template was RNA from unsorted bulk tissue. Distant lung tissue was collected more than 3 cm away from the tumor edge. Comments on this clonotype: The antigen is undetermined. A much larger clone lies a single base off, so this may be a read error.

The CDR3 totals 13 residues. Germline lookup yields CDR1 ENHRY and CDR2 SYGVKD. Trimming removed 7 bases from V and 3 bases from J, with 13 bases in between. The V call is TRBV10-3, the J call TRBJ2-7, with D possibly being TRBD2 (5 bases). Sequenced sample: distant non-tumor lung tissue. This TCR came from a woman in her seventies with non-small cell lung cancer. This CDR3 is CAIKRHGGYEQYF. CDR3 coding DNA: TGTGCCATCAAAAGGCATGGAGGCTACGAGCAGTACTTC.